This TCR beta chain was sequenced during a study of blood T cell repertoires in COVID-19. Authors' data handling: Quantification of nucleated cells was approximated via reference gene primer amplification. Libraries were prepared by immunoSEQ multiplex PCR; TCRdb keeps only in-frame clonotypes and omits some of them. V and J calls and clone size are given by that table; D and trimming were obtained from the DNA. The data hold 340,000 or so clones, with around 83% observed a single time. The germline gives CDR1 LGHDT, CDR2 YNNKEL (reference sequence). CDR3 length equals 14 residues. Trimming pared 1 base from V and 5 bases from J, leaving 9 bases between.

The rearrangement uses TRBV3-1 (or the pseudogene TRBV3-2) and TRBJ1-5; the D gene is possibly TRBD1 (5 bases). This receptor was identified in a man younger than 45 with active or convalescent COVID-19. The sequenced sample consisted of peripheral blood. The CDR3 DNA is TGTGCCAGCAGCCAAGCCAGGGAGGATCAGCCCCAGCATTTT. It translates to CASSQAREDQPQHF.